This T cell receptor beta chain was documented in a study of blood T cell repertoires in COVID-19 (dated by TCRdb to between 2020 and 2021). In the study overall: The collaborator samples originated in the United States, Italy and Spain and spanned the acute and convalescent phases of COVID-19. The prospective study material was composed of cDNA or gDNA derived from T cells, B-cell-depleted T cells, or PBMCs. Deeply sampled blood TCRbeta repertoires from subjects exposed to, actively infected with, or recovered from COVID-19 were included in the dataset. The repertoires were released in a freely available public database meant as a resource for research on the immune response to SARS-CoV-2. Samples were obtained from the ongoing ImmuneRACE study (first 160 participants) and from 1,254 subjects provided by 6 global collaborators. A de-identified subject ID, COVID-19 status, age in years and sex were almost always included in the sample metadata. Where available, HLA class I and class II types were obtained from metadata supplied by the sample provider rather than from assay-based typing.

The immunoSEQ Assay, a bias-controlled multiplex PCR, was used to amplify TCRbeta CDR3 regions from genomic DNA. In the original analysis: The number of nucleated cells in each sample was estimated from the amplification of reference gene primers within the assay. To quantify the absolute abundance of each unique TCRbeta CDR3 rearrangement, sequence reads were collapsed and filtered. Productive Simpson clonality was computed per sample as the square root of Simpson's diversity index over productive rearrangements. TCRdb re-hosts the immuneACCESS table, in-frame sequences only. Its copies lack some clones; in the studies checked, an unresolved V gene accounts for under half of them, and the cause for the rest is not known. Clonal size and the V and J genes are those of that table, whereas D and trimming came from the DNA. In this sample the table shows more than 200,000 clones, 65% to 85% of which occur a single time. The ten largest clonotypes hold approximately 4% of the sample.

From a lookup of the germline V gene, CDR1 and CDR2 are LGHNT and FRNRAP. Trimming accounts for 3 bases at V and 3 bases at J, while the number of junction bases matched to no gene is 2. Reading from cysteine to phenylalanine, the CDR3 counts 14 amino acids. Only CDR3 DNA is held: 42 bases, read in frame from base 1. Collaborating institutions collected whole blood in K2EDTA tubes following their own protocols. For TCRbeta analysis, collaborator samples were shipped as frozen whole blood, as isolated PBMCs, or as DNA extracted from either sample type. The paper as a whole reports these results and caveats: How much clinical and demographic metadata was included differed by source and by participant, and the metadata was provided uncurated.

This clone appeared a few times. It has no known antigen specificity. No much larger clone exists at a distance of one base, and base qualities are not known. Input material: peripheral blood. The source is a woman aged 35 to 49 with active or convalescent COVID-19. The chain couples TRBV12-5 to TRBJ2-7; 10 central bases correspond to TRBD2. The CDR3 region reads CASGFLAGVYEQYF. The DNA sequence follows: TGTGCTAGTGGTTTTCTAGCGGGAGTCTACGAGCAGTACTTC.